This entry features one T cell receptor (beta chain) sequence. The sample comes from a study of blood T cell repertoires in COVID-19. Germline lookup yields CDR1 SQVTM and CDR2 ANQGSEA. This CDR3 spans 13 amino acids. Trimming stripped 6 bases from V and 8 bases from J, with 17 bases between. Original methodology: Amplified reference gene primers provided the basis for estimating nucleated cell counts. This table comes from immunoSEQ multiplex PCR, and its TCRdb copy is limited to in-frame clones, with some not included. V, J and clone size are taken as reported in that table, and D and trimming were inferred from the DNA itself. Among roughly 220,000 clones, 65% to 85% were seen once, and the ten largest hold about 7%. Participant-reported clinical history was the basis for cohort assignment.

This TCR was sampled from a middle-aged woman who had recovered from COVID-19. The chain joins TRBV29-1 to TRBJ2-1; TRBD2 is a possible D gene (6 bases). Sequences were obtained from PBMCs or T cells enriched from blood (not recorded which). The CDR3 nucleotides are TGCAGCGTCCTGGGGCGGGATTTTTATGAGCAGTTCTTC. Protein: CSVLGRDFYEQFF.